Reported below is one T cell receptor beta chain. This sample was included in a study of Tregs in tolerant kidney transplant recipients. Assay used: immunoSEQ multiplex PCR; TCRdb lists only in-frame clones, some missing. Of 85,000 to 95,000 clones in the sample, more than 90% were seen once. V was clipped by 4 bases and J by 5 bases; unmatched bases: 11. This CDR3 is built from 15 residues. CDR1 is SEHNR, CDR2 FQNEAQ, per germline (reference sequence). The receptor comes from a human donor in good health. The sample taken for sequencing was CD8+ T cells from blood. The rearrangement uses TRBV7-9 and TRBJ2-7; 7 bases align to TRBD1. CDR3 residues: CASSSPRDSRNEQYF. CDR3 nucleotide sequence: TGTGCCAGCAGCTCTCCCCGGGACAGTAGGAACGAGCAGTACTTC.